These 14 T cell receptor beta chains share one sample of origin, sequenced in a study of T cell responses to AZD1222 COVID-19 vaccine (dated by TCRdb to the early 2020s). Library construction relied on the immunoSEQ multiplex PCR assay. The table comes from immuneACCESS by way of TCRdb, which keeps in-frame sequences with V and J called. Part of the clones is missing from these tables; in studies checked, under half for an unresolved V gene and the rest for unknown reasons. Within this sample are more than 95,000 clones, with about nine tenths of them counted one time only. The top ten hold approximately 4% of the sample. According to the study, the label for this sample's time point signals: baseline before first vaccination. Sample: peripheral blood, taken on day 0 of AZD1222 vaccination. Receptors were obtained from an adult in good health.

The chain combines TRBV7-8 with TRBJ2-7, with 12 bases matching TRBD1. The CDR3 is 16 amino acids. Germline CDR1 is SGHVS and CDR2 is FQNEAQ. V lost 7 bases and J lost 3; bases outside the gene matches: 10. CDR3 loop: CASKPAGQGAVYEQYF. The CDR3 coding sequence is TGTGCCAGCAAACCAGCGGGACAGGGGGCTGTCTACGAGCAGTACTTC.

The chain employs TRBV12-5 and TRBJ1-5; D might be TRBD1 (5 bases). The CDR3 is made up of 14 amino acids. V lost 4 bases and J 6 bases, leaving 13 bases between the germline ends. Germline CDR1 is LGHNT and CDR2 is FRNRAP. The DNA for the CDR3 is TGTGCTAGTGGTTGGGGCGCCTCGTTTCAGCCCCAGCATTTT. Translating it yields CASGWGASFQPQHF.

The J gene is TRBJ1-2, the V gene TRBV19; D remains ambiguous. V was clipped by 3 bases and J by 8 bases, with 13 bases between them. The V gene's germline CDR1 is LNHDA and CDR2 SQIVND (reference sequence). This CDR3 is 13 amino acids long. This CDR3 is CASSIQLLGGYTF. Here the CDR3 DNA reads TGTGCCAGTAGTATCCAGCTCCTCGGGGGCTACACCTTC.

The rearrangement links TRBV9 to TRBJ1-6, with unresolved D. Germline-derived CDR1 and CDR2 are SGDLS and YYNGEE. The V gene lost 4 bases and the J gene lost 2 bases, with 19 bases spanning the gap. The CDR3 runs to 18 residues. CDR3 sequence: CASSSPREGFPYNSPLHF. Written as DNA, the CDR3 is TGTGCCAGCAGCTCGCCGCGTGAGGGTTTCCCCTATAATTCACCCCTCCACTTT.

This chain connects TRBV2 to TRBJ2-7, with TRBD1 identical over 10 bases. The junction had 9 bases not matched to a gene; V was cut back by 6 bases and J by 7 bases. This CDR3 is 14 amino acids long. The V gene's germline CDR1 is SNHLY and CDR2 FYNNEI. The CDR3 protein is CASRGRQGAGEQYF. CDR3 coding DNA: TGTGCCAGCAGGGGGCGACAGGGGGCGGGAGAGCAGTACTTC.

The chain uses TRBV10-3 and TRBJ2-5; 9 nucleotides agree with TRBD2. Losses at the gene ends were 2 bases for V and 4 bases for J; bases not matched to a gene: 2. The CDR3 has 14 residues. Germline V gene sequence: CDR1 ENHRY, CDR2 SYGVKD. The DNA for the CDR3 is TGTGCCATCAGTGAGGGCGGGGGGGCAGAGACCCAGTACTTC. Its translation: CAISEGGGAETQYF.

This chain links TRBV4-3 with TRBJ2-7; the D is unclear. V was trimmed by 0 bases and J by 5 bases, leaving 11 bases between them. The CDR3 spans 14 residues. The germline V gene has CDR1 LGHNA and CDR2 YSLEER. CDR3 protein: CASSQDELEDEQYF. The CDR3 DNA reads as TGCGCCAGCAGCCAAGATGAGTTAGAGGACGAGCAGTACTTC.

The rearrangement uses TRBV29-1 and TRBJ2-7; 7 nucleotides match TRBD1. V was pared by 1 base and J by 1 base, with 1 base of the junction left unmatched. The CDR3 covers 13 residues. Germline values: CDR1 SQVTM, CDR2 ANQGSEA. CDR3 region: CSVEGGQSYEQYF. The CDR3 coding sequence is TGCAGCGTTGAAGGGGGACAGTCCTACGAGCAGTACTTC.

This chain links TRBV24-1 with TRBJ1-2, with 8 bases aligning to TRBD1. CDR3 size: 13 residues. CDR1 is KGHDR, CDR2 SFDVKD, per germline. V was pared by 7 bases and J by 5 bases, with 5 bases of the junction left unmatched. CDR3 nucleotides: TGTGCCACCAGCCGGACAGGGAGGTATGGCTACACCTTC. Translated, it gives CATSRTGRYGYTF.

The chain's CDR3 is CASRGSPYSPLHF. DNA of the CDR3: TGTGCCAGCAGGGGCAGTCCTTATTCACCCCTCCACTTT. The chain employs TRBV27 and TRBJ1-6; D is unclear. The CDR3 runs to 13 residues. With 6 bases removed from V and 8 bases from J, the gap between germline ends came to 11 bases. In germline, CDR1 is MNHEY, CDR2 SMNVEV (reference sequence).

The V call is TRBV5-1, the J call TRBJ2-7; 14 nucleotides line up with TRBD2. Germline assignment: CDR1 SGHRS and CDR2 YFSETQ. The CDR3 spans 15 residues. Unmatched junction bases numbered 3, after V lost 4 bases and J lost 3 bases. The CDR3 nucleotides read TGCGCCAGCAGCCTGGGACTAGCGGGGGTCTACGAGCAGTACTTC. It specifies CASSLGLAGVYEQYF.

The CDR3 here is CASSDAGQGLAGDEQFF. In DNA form, the CDR3 reads TGCGCCAGCAGTGATGCTGGCCAGGGGCTAGCGGGCGATGAGCAGTTCTTC. The chain couples TRBV10-2 to TRBJ2-1, with 8 bases aligning to TRBD2. This CDR3 contains 17 residues. V lost 3 bases and J lost 8; bases outside the gene matches: 15. Looked up from germline, CDR1 is WSHSY and CDR2 is SAAADI.

The rearrangement links TRBV6-5 to TRBJ1-5; a possible D gene is TRBD1 (6 bases). Germline CDR1 MNHEY, CDR2 SVGAGI. The CDR3 has 13 amino acids. V gave up 9 bases and J gave up 4 bases, with 13 bases separating them. The CDR3 DNA reads as TGTGCCAGTCGGGACACCCTAAATCAGCCCCAGCATTTT. It encodes CASRDTLNQPQHF.

V is TRBV11-2 and J is TRBJ2-1; D call uncertain. The CDR3 is 13 residues long. Between the trimmed V and J ends, which lost 0 bases and 2 bases, there was a span of 2 bases. Germline CDR1 SGHAT, CDR2 FQNNGV. In DNA, the CDR3 is TGTGCCAGCAGCTTAGACACCTACAATGAGCAGTTCTTC. It specifies CASSLDTYNEQFF.